Listed below are T cell receptor beta chains from one sample, sequenced in a study of shared clonotypes between healthy human individuals. Clones were sequenced by immunoSEQ multiplex PCR, and TCRdb holds only the in-frame ones, with some missing. The sample lists hundreds of thousands of clones, 95% to 97% seen once, with approximately 0.12% in the top ten. Input material: naive CD8+ T cells sorted from blood. The receptors were gathered from a woman aged 25 to 39 in good health. The CDR3 runs from the conserved cysteine through the conserved F or W. The D gene is left open where the match is weak. Size tells how often a clone was seen (once, few, many) or the class of an expanded clone, and some rows leave it out.

V: TRBV5-1; D: TRBD1; J: TRBJ1-1; size: .; CDR3: CASSLGQGATEAFF; DNA: TGCGCCAGCAGCCTAGGACAGGGCGCGACTGAAGCTTTCTTT
V: TRBV29-1; D: .; J: TRBJ2-1; size: .; CDR3: CSVEYRDGVNEQFF; DNA: TGCAGCGTTGAATACAGGGACGGAGTGAATGAGCAGTTCTTC
V: TRBV9; D: .; J: TRBJ2-5; size: .; CDR3: CASSAGTAEETQYF; DNA: TGTGCCAGCAGCGCCGGGACCGCCGAGGAGACCCAGTACTTC
V: TRBV4-1; D: .; J: TRBJ2-7; size: once; CDR3: CASSQVPDSSYEQYF; DNA: TGCGCCAGCAGCCAAGTGCCAGACAGCTCCTACGAGCAGTACTTC
V: TRBV2; D: TRBD2; J: TRBJ2-7; size: .; CDR3: CASTLWEREIPYEQYF; DNA: TGTGCCAGTACCCTTTGGGAGCGGGAGATACCCTACGAGCAGTACTTC
V: TRBV11-3; D: TRBD2; J: TRBJ2-6; size: .; CDR3: CASRGLAGDSCSGANVLTF; DNA: TGTGCCAGCAGGGGGCTAGCGGGAGACTCGTGCTCTGGGGCCAACGTCCTGACTTTC
V: TRBV14; D: TRBD1; J: TRBJ2-7; size: .; CDR3: CASRRTGNFLEQYF; DNA: TGTGCCAGCAGGCGGACAGGGAACTTTCTGGAGCAGTACTTC
V: TRBV15; D: .; J: TRBJ2-2; size: .; CDR3: CATSTSYGNTGELFF; DNA: TGTGCCACCAGCACCTCGTATGGGAACACCGGGGAGCTGTTTTTT
V: TRBV6-5; D: .; J: TRBJ2-5; size: .; CDR3: CASSYSGLSGETQYF; DNA: TGTGCCAGCAGTTACTCCGGACTATCGGGAGAGACCCAGTACTTC
V: TRBV5-6; D: TRBD2; J: TRBJ2-1; size: once; CDR3: CASSFPPGLAGDEQFF; DNA: TGTGCCAGCAGCTTCCCCCCTGGACTAGCGGGAGATGAGCAGTTCTTC
V: TRBV4-1; D: .; J: TRBJ1-1; size: .; CDR3: CASSQAAGGRTEAFF; DNA: TGCGCCAGCAGCCAAGCCGCGGGGGGTAGGACTGAAGCTTTCTTT
V: TRBV5-6; D: .; J: TRBJ2-1; size: .; CDR3: CASSQRTFGGEQFF; DNA: TGTGCCAGCTCACAACGTACCTTCGGGGGTGAGCAGTTCTTC
V: TRBV29-1; D: TRBD2; J: TRBJ2-3; size: .; CDR3: CSVVGQGASGRRADTQYF; DNA: TGCAGCGTTGTCGGGCAGGGGGCTAGCGGGAGGCGGGCAGATACGCAGTATTTT
V: TRBV13; D: TRBD2; J: TRBJ2-7; size: .; CDR3: CASSLGTGRAGEQYF; DNA: TGTGCCAGCAGCTTAGGTACCGGGAGGGCCGGCGAGCAGTACTTC
V: TRBV11-1; D: .; J: TRBJ2-7; size: .; CDR3: CASSLGSSYEQYF; DNA: TGTGCCAGCAGCCTAGGCAGTAGTTACGAGCAGTACTTC
V: TRBV27; D: .; J: TRBJ2-1; size: .; CDR3: CASSPVSTYNEQFF; DNA: TGTGCCAGCAGTCCCGTGAGTACCTACAATGAGCAGTTCTTC
V: TRBV7-8; D: .; J: TRBJ2-7; size: .; CDR3: CASSHPSSSYEQYF; DNA: TGTGCCAGCAGCCATCCTTCCAGCTCCTACGAGCAGTACTTC
V: TRBV5-1; D: TRBD2; J: TRBJ2-1; size: .; CDR3: CASSLEASGSHEQFF; DNA: TGCGCCAGCAGCTTGGAAGCTAGCGGGAGCCATGAGCAGTTCTTC
V: TRBV6-4; D: .; J: TRBJ2-2; size: once; CDR3: CASNPTRVTGELFF; DNA: TGTGCCAGCAACCCTACCAGGGTAACCGGGGAGCTGTTTTTT
V: TRBV2; D: .; J: TRBJ2-7; size: .; CDR3: CASRLSPSSYEQYF; DNA: TGTGCCAGCAGGTTGAGTCCGAGCTCCTACGAGCAGTACTTC
V: TRBV11-2; D: TRBD2; J: TRBJ2-1; size: .; CDR3: CASTPPYSGSGDNEQFF; DNA: TGTGCCAGCACCCCCCCCTATAGCGGGAGCGGAGACAATGAGCAGTTCTTC
V: TRBV28; D: .; J: TRBJ1-4; size: .; CDR3: CASSSGRPSLFF; DNA: TGTGCCAGCAGCTCCGGACGCCCCTCGCTGTTTTTT
V: TRBV29-1; D: TRBD1; J: TRBJ1-2; size: once; CDR3: CSVETGQIYGYTF; DNA: TGCAGCGTTGAAACGGGACAGATCTATGGCTACACCTTC
V: TRBV29-1; D: TRBD1; J: TRBJ2-7; size: .; CDR3: CSVEQDRGLQGYEQYF; DNA: TGCAGCGTTGAACAGGACAGGGGCCTCCAAGGGTACGAGCAGTACTTC
V: TRBV7-6; D: .; J: TRBJ2-5; size: .; CDR3: CASSLRSPQETQYF; DNA: TGTGCCAGCAGTCTAAGGTCCCCTCAAGAGACCCAGTACTTC
V: TRBV27; D: .; J: TRBJ2-4; size: .; CDR3: CASRGLAKNIQYF; DNA: TGTGCCAGCAGGGGGTTAGCCAAAAACATTCAGTACTTC
V: TRBV28; D: .; J: TRBJ2-5; size: once; CDR3: CASSLPAVILEETQYF; DNA: TGTGCCAGCAGTTTACCCGCCGTGATTTTGGAAGAGACCCAGTACTTC
V: TRBV5-6; D: TRBD2; J: TRBJ2-7; size: .; CDR3: CASSWGTSGYSYEQYF; DNA: TGTGCCAGCAGCTGGGGGACTAGCGGTTACTCCTACGAGCAGTACTTC
V: TRBV9; D: TRBD2; J: TRBJ2-3; size: .; CDR3: CASSVTSASTDTQYF; DNA: TGTGCCAGCAGCGTGACTAGCGCGAGCACAGATACGCAGTATTTT